A selection of T cell receptor beta chains follows, all from one sample in a study of Graves' ophthalmopathy and Graves' hyperthyroidism. TCRdb re-derived calls from the multiplex PCR reads in MiXCR, one entry per CDR3 protein. The sample shows 560,000 or so distinct CDR3 sequences, 35% to 45% of them seen only once. The specimen was peripheral blood or thyroid tissue (not recorded which). The source is an adult man with Graves' hyperthyroidism. Both conserved end residues are part of each CDR3. Fields, in order: J gene, D gene, V gene, clone size, CDR3 protein, CDR3 DNA. D genes are given only for firm matches. Clone sizes are given selectively: once, few, many, or a class where the clone is expanded.

>TRBJ1-6|-|TRBV7-9|-
CASSQGANSPLHF
TGTGCCAGCAGCCAAGGGGCGAATTCACCCCTCCACTTT
>TRBJ2-1|TRBD2|TRBV2|-
CASLLARSEQFF
TGTGCCAGCCTACTAGCGAGGAGCGAGCAGTTCTTC
>TRBJ1-1|-|TRBV5-8|many
CASSLMTGMNTEAFF
TGTGCCAGCAGCTTGATGACGGGGATGAACACTGAAGCTTTCTTT
>TRBJ1-1|-|TRBV14|many
CASSQVGRETEAFF
TGTGCCAGCAGCCAGGTAGGACGGGAAACTGAAGCTTTCTTT
>TRBJ1-2|-|TRBV7-9|many
CASSLEGPDGYTF
TGTGCCAGCAGCTTAGAGGGGCCTGATGGCTACACCTTC
>TRBJ1-2|-|TRBV7-2|many
CASSLVGGSNYGYTF
TGTGCCAGCAGCTTAGTGGGGGGAAGCAACTATGGCTACACCTTC
>TRBJ1-2|TRBD1|TRBV29-1|-
CSASGDRGFNYGYTF
TGCAGCGCCTCCGGGGACAGGGGATTCAACTATGGCTACACCTTC
>TRBJ2-2|TRBD1|TRBV6-5|-
CASSPGTGYFDTGELFF
TGTGCCAGCAGCCCCGGGACAGGGTATTTTGACACCGGGGAGCTGTTTTTT
>TRBJ1-5|-|TRBV29-1|-
CSVADRLQETQHF
TGCAGCGTGGCGGACAGACTCCAAGAGACCCAGCATTTT
>TRBJ1-6|-|TRBV6-6|many
CASSRDISNSPLHF
TGTGCCAGCAGCCGAGACATATCTAATTCACCCCTCCACTTT
>TRBJ1-1|-|TRBV5-1|many
CASSHTPTGAENTEAFF
TGCGCCAGCAGCCACACCCCGACAGGCGCCGAGAACACTGAAGCTTTCTTT
>TRBJ2-7|TRBD2|TRBV7-9|few
CASSRGASGSYEQYF
TGTGCCAGCAGCCGAGGGGCTAGCGGCTCCTACGAGCAGTACTTC
>TRBJ2-1|-|TRBV9|once
CASRSQGHEQFF
TGTGCCAGCAGGAGTCAGGGTCACGAGCAGTTCTTC
>TRBJ2-3|TRBD2|TRBV7-8|-
CASSGSGSWDTQYF
TGTGCCAGCAGCGGTAGCGGGAGTTGGGATACGCAGTATTTT
>TRBJ2-7|-|TRBV7-6|-
CASSLIWGYEQYF
TGTGCCAGCAGCTTAATTTGGGGCTACGAGCAGTACTTC
>TRBJ2-5|TRBD1|TRBV10-3|-
CAISSGQGARETQYF
TGTGCCATCAGTTCTGGACAGGGGGCTAGGGAGACCCAGTACTTC
>TRBJ2-5|-|TRBV5-1|-
CASSSISFGETQYF
TGCGCCAGCAGCTCCATTAGTTTTGGAGAGACCCAGTACTTC
>TRBJ2-7|-|TRBV29-1|many
CSVGITSSYEQYF
TGCAGCGTCGGCATCACAAGCTCCTACGAGCAGTACTTC
>TRBJ2-7|TRBD1|TRBV12-3/TRBV12-4|many
CASSPTDRVYEQYF
TGTGCCAGCAGTCCGACGGACAGGGTTTACGAGCAGTACTTC
>TRBJ1-4|-|TRBV10-3|-
CATQSRGATNEKLFF
TGTGCCACGCAGTCAAGGGGTGCAACTAATGAAAAACTGTTTTTT
>TRBJ2-5|TRBD1|TRBV6-1|-
CATAGTGVETQYF
TGTGCCACCGCCGGGACAGGGGTAGAGACCCAGTACTTC
>TRBJ1-2|-|TRBV4-1|many
CASSQTGTPNYGYTF
TGCGCCAGCAGCCAAACCGGGACACCCAACTATGGCTACACCTTC
>TRBJ2-7|-|TRBV5-6|once
CASSFGQTCEQYF
TGTGCCAGCAGCTTCGGACAGACCTGCGAGCAGTACTTC
>TRBJ1-1|TRBD1|TRBV6-5|many
CASSYAVSGGNTEAFF
TGTGCCAGCAGTTACGCTGTCTCAGGGGGCAACACTGAAGCTTTCTTT
>TRBJ1-5|TRBD1|TRBV29-1|-
CSVDRGRGETQHF
TGCAGCGTAGACAGGGGGCGCGGAGAGACCCAGCATTTT
>TRBJ1-2|-|TRBV10-3|-
CAISAWDSGYTF
TGTGCCATCAGTGCTTGGGACTCGGGCTACACCTTC
>TRBJ2-7|TRBD1|TRBV7-9|-
CASSAPGTGGLYEQYF
TGTGCCAGCAGTGCACCGGGGACAGGGGGATTGTACGAGCAGTACTTC
>TRBJ2-5|TRBD1|TRBV19|-
CASSPRTGETQYF
TGTGCCAGTAGTCCCAGGACAGGAGAGACCCAGTACTTC
>TRBJ1-1|-|TRBV10-1|many
CASSVEPNTEAFF
TGCGCCAGCAGTGTAGAGCCGAACACTGAAGCTTTCTTT
>TRBJ1-5|TRBD1|TRBV20-1|many
CSAKSDRSNQPQHF
TGCAGTGCTAAATCGGACAGGAGCAATCAGCCCCAGCATTTT
>TRBJ1-3|-|TRBV7-2|-
CASSLGLQGTSGNTIYF
TGTGCCAGCAGCTTAGGACTCCAGGGTACTTCTGGAAACACCATATATTTT
>TRBJ1-1|-|TRBV19|many
CASQFQGLNTEAFF
TGTGCCAGTCAGTTTCAAGGGTTGAACACTGAAGCTTTCTTT
>TRBJ1-1|-|TRBV9|-
CASSVDGGANTEAFF
TGTGCCAGCAGCGTAGACGGGGGGGCCAACACTGAAGCTTTCTTT
>TRBJ2-5|TRBD1|TRBV5-1|many
CASSLAGTGEETQYF
TGTGCCAGCAGCTTGGCCGGGACAGGGGAAGAGACCCAGTACTTC
>TRBJ1-1|-|TRBV7-2|many
CASSPFSNTEAFF
TGTGCCAGCAGCCCTTTTTCGAACACTGAAGCTTTCTTT
>TRBJ2-5|-|TRBV9|-
CASSPSPSVETQYF
TGTGCCAGCAGCCCCAGCCCTAGCGTCGAGACCCAGTACTTC
>TRBJ2-2|TRBD1|TRBV12-3/TRBV12-4|few
CASSQGTEGDTGELFF
TGTGCCAGCAGCCAGGGGACAGAGGGGGACACCGGGGAGCTGTTTTTT
>TRBJ2-7|TRBD2|TRBV2|-
CASSWRRGGSGNEQYF
TGTGCCAGCAGTTGGCGGAGGGGCGGGAGCGGTAACGAGCAGTACTTC
>TRBJ1-4|-|TRBV2|many
CASSGGEDERNEKLFF
TGTGCCAGCAGTGGCGGGGAGGACGAGCGTAATGAAAAACTGTTTTTT
>TRBJ1-2|-|TRBV10-3|once
CATPDPNDNYGYTF
TGTGCCACCCCGGACCCGAACGATAACTATGGCTACACCTTC
>TRBJ2-5|-|TRBV24-1|many
CATSGPGRETQYF
TGTGCCACCAGTGGCCCGGGGCGTGAGACCCAGTACTTC
>TRBJ1-2|-|TRBV2|-
CASSLGRGNLFGYTF
TGTGCCAGCAGTTTAGGCAGAGGGAACCTATTTGGCTACACCTTC
>TRBJ2-7|-|TRBV7-2|-
CASSLNFGYEQYF
TGTGCCAGCAGCTTAAACTTCGGGTACGAGCAGTACTTC
>TRBJ2-7|-|TRBV7-8|few
CASSQVIYEQYF
TGTGCCAGCAGCCAGGTTATTTACGAGCAGTACTTC
>TRBJ2-5|-|TRBV28|-
CASSFGGGAKETQYF
TGTGCCAGCAGTTTTGGTGGGGGGGCGAAGGAGACCCAGTACTTC
>TRBJ2-7|-|TRBV25-1|many
CASSELEKRYEQYF
TGTGCCAGCAGTGAATTGGAGAAACGCTACGAGCAGTACTTC
>TRBJ1-2|-|TRBV18|few
CASSREQANYGYTF
TGTGCCAGCTCGCGCGAACAGGCTAACTATGGCTACACCTTC
>TRBJ2-2|-|TRBV7-9|many
CASSLDRRANTGELFF
TGTGCCAGCAGCCTGGACCGTCGCGCGAACACCGGGGAGCTGTTTTTT